Listed below are T cell receptor beta chains from one sample, sequenced in a study of T cells in Graves' hyperthyroidism and ophthalmopathy. TCRdb itself ran the multiplex PCR reads through MiXCR, one entry per CDR3 protein. The table records a few hundred thousand distinct CDR3 sequences, approximately 44% of them present only once. What was sequenced was peripheral blood or thyroid tissue (not recorded which). The receptors here all came from a woman aged 18 to 35 with Graves' hyperthyroidism. Both conserved end residues are part of each CDR3. Each record gives: V gene, J gene, clone size, D gene, CDR3 protein, CDR3 DNA. A D gene is named only where the DNA matches it firmly. Rows may omit the clone size; those that give it use once, few, many or a size class.

v_call: TRBV6-6; j_call: TRBJ2-5; clone_size: many; d_call: .; cdr3_aa: CASSYGPQTAQETQYF; cdr3_nt: TGTGCCAGCAGTTACGGGCCTCAGACAGCACAAGAGACCCAGTACTTC
v_call: TRBV2; j_call: TRBJ1-6; clone_size: .; d_call: .; cdr3_aa: CASSVNSPLHF; cdr3_nt: TGTGCCAGCAGTGTAAATTCACCCCTCCACTTT
v_call: TRBV7-2; j_call: TRBJ1-6; clone_size: .; d_call: .; cdr3_aa: CASTEGRRGSPLHF; cdr3_nt: TGTGCCAGCACCGAGGGCAGGCGAGGCTCACCCCTCCACTTT
v_call: TRBV14; j_call: TRBJ2-7; clone_size: many; d_call: TRBD1; cdr3_aa: CASSPLTGANSYEQYF; cdr3_nt: TGTGCCAGCAGCCCCCTGACAGGGGCGAACTCCTACGAGCAGTACTTC
v_call: TRBV20-1; j_call: TRBJ2-1; clone_size: .; d_call: .; cdr3_aa: CSATTKENNEQFF; cdr3_nt: TGCAGTGCCACCACCAAAGAGAACAATGAGCAGTTCTTC
v_call: TRBV14; j_call: TRBJ1-6; clone_size: many; d_call: .; cdr3_aa: CASSQDLGGGSPLHF; cdr3_nt: TGTGCCAGCAGCCAAGATTTAGGAGGGGGTTCACCCCTCCACTTT
v_call: TRBV7-9; j_call: TRBJ1-1; clone_size: many; d_call: .; cdr3_aa: CASSLWGYTEAFF; cdr3_nt: TGTGCCAGCAGCTTATGGGGTTACACTGAAGCTTTCTTT
v_call: TRBV13; j_call: TRBJ2-7; clone_size: many; d_call: .; cdr3_aa: CASSPRTATSSYEQYF; cdr3_nt: TGTGCCAGCAGCCCTCGGACAGCGACCAGCTCCTACGAGCAGTACTTC
v_call: TRBV29-1; j_call: TRBJ2-7; clone_size: many; d_call: .; cdr3_aa: CSVEGTLDRPYEQYF; cdr3_nt: TGCAGCGTTGAAGGGACCTTAGACAGGCCCTACGAGCAGTACTTC
v_call: TRBV20-1; j_call: TRBJ2-3; clone_size: .; d_call: .; cdr3_aa: CSARASSTDTQYF; cdr3_nt: TGCAGTGCTAGAGCCTCTAGCACAGATACGCAGTATTTT
v_call: TRBV7-9; j_call: TRBJ1-6; clone_size: many; d_call: .; cdr3_aa: CASSSDTALHF; cdr3_nt: TGTGCCAGCAGCTCGGATACGGCCCTCCACTTT
v_call: TRBV7-2; j_call: TRBJ2-7; clone_size: .; d_call: TRBD1; cdr3_aa: CASSSSRGLASYEQYF; cdr3_nt: TGTGCCAGCAGCTCAAGTAGGGGGCTAGCAAGCTACGAGCAGTACTTC
v_call: TRBV5-1; j_call: TRBJ2-7; clone_size: .; d_call: TRBD2; cdr3_aa: CASSTGTSGSNGQYF; cdr3_nt: TGCGCCAGCAGCACTGGGACTAGCGGGAGCAACGGGCAGTACTTC
v_call: TRBV2; j_call: TRBJ1-4; clone_size: many; d_call: .; cdr3_aa: CATRFGGINEKLFF; cdr3_nt: TGTGCCACCCGATTCGGGGGTATTAATGAAAAACTGTTTTTT
v_call: TRBV19; j_call: TRBJ2-7; clone_size: .; d_call: .; cdr3_aa: CASSPEDTYEQYF; cdr3_nt: TGTGCCAGTAGTCCAGAGGACACCTACGAGCAGTACTTC
v_call: TRBV20-1; j_call: TRBJ1-2; clone_size: many; d_call: .; cdr3_aa: CSASLGSNYGYTF; cdr3_nt: TGCAGTGCTAGTCTCGGGTCTAACTATGGCTACACCTTC
v_call: TRBV7-8; j_call: TRBJ2-7; clone_size: .; d_call: .; cdr3_aa: CASSYPTTLSSYEQYF; cdr3_nt: TGTGCCAGCAGCTACCCTACGACGTTGAGCTCCTACGAGCAGTACTTC
v_call: TRBV4-2; j_call: TRBJ2-1; clone_size: .; d_call: .; cdr3_aa: CASSHIKSSYNEQFF; cdr3_nt: TGTGCCAGCAGCCACATCAAGAGCTCCTACAATGAGCAGTTCTTC
v_call: TRBV11-1; j_call: TRBJ2-3; clone_size: few; d_call: TRBD1; cdr3_aa: CASSSWTGRSTDTQYF; cdr3_nt: TGTGCCAGCAGCTCGTGGACAGGGCGAAGCACAGATACGCAGTATTTT
v_call: TRBV20-1; j_call: TRBJ2-3; clone_size: .; d_call: .; cdr3_aa: CSARRGSPSDTQYF; cdr3_nt: TGCAGTGCTAGACGGGGGAGTCCTTCAGATACGCAGTATTTT
v_call: TRBV20-1; j_call: TRBJ2-1; clone_size: .; d_call: .; cdr3_aa: CSAREGPYNEQFF; cdr3_nt: TGCAGTGCTAGAGAAGGGCCCTACAATGAGCAGTTCTTC
v_call: TRBV7-9; j_call: TRBJ2-7; clone_size: .; d_call: .; cdr3_aa: CASSLDLAGKQYF; cdr3_nt: TGTGCCAGCAGCTTGGACTTGGCGGGAAAGCAGTACTTC
v_call: TRBV6-5; j_call: TRBJ1-2; clone_size: many; d_call: TRBD1; cdr3_aa: CASRSSGGGYGYTF; cdr3_nt: TGTGCCAGCAGGTCATCAGGGGGCGGCTATGGCTACACCTTC
v_call: TRBV7-9; j_call: TRBJ2-7; clone_size: .; d_call: TRBD1; cdr3_aa: CASSTGQEQYF; cdr3_nt: TGTGCCAGCAGCACGGGACAGGAGCAGTACTTC
v_call: TRBV4-1; j_call: TRBJ1-2; clone_size: .; d_call: .; cdr3_aa: CASSQDRLWGRGYTF; cdr3_nt: TGCGCCAGCAGCCAAGATCGGTTATGGGGGAGGGGCTACACCTTC
v_call: TRBV20-1; j_call: TRBJ2-2; clone_size: .; d_call: .; cdr3_aa: CSARDWDKLNTGEPFF; cdr3_nt: TGCAGTGCTAGAGACTGGGACAAATTGAACACCGGGGAGCCGTTTTTT
v_call: TRBV15; j_call: TRBJ1-5; clone_size: .; d_call: .; cdr3_aa: CATSSQADRTRSNQPQHF; cdr3_nt: TGTGCCACCAGCAGCCAGGCCGACAGGACCCGAAGCAATCAGCCCCAGCATTTT